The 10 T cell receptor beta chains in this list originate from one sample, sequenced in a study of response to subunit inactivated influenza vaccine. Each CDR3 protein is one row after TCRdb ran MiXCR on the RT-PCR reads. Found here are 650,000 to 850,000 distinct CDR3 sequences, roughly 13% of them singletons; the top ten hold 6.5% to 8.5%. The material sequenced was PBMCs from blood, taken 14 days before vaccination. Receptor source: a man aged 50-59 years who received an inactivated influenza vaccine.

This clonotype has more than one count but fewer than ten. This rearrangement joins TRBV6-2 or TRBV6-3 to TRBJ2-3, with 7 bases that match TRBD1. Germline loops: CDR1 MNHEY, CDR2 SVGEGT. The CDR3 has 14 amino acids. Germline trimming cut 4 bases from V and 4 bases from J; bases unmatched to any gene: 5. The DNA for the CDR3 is TGTGCCAGCAGTTCCCCAACAGGGGCAGATACGCAGTATTTT. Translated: CASSSPTGADTQYF.

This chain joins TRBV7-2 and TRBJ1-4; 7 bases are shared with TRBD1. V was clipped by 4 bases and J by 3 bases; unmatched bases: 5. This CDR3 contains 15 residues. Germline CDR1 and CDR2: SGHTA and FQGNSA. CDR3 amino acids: CASSSHRGPNEKLFF. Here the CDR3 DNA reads TGTGCCAGCAGCTCCCACAGGGGCCCTAATGAAAAACTGTTTTTT.

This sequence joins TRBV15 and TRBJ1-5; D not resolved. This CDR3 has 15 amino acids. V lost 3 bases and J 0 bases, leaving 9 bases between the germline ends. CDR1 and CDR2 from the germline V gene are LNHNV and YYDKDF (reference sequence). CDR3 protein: CATSSGRDSNQPQHF. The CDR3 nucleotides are TGTGCCACCAGCAGCGGACGAGATAGCAATCAGCCCCAGCATTTT.

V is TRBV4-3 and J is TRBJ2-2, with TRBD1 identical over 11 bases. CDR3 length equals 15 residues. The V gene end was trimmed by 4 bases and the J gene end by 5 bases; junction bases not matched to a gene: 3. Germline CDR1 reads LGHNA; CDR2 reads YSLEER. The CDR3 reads CASSRRDRGTGELFF. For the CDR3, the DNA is TGCGCCAGCAGCCGCCGGGACAGGGGGACCGGGGAGCTGTTTTTT.

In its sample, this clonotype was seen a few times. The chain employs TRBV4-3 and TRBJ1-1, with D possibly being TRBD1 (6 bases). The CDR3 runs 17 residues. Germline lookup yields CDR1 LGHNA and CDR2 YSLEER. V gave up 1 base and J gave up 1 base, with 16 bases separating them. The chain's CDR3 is CASSQGTGSRGNTEAFF. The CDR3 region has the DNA TGCGCCAGCAGCCAAGGAACAGGGAGCCGGGGGAACACTGAAGCTTTCTTT.

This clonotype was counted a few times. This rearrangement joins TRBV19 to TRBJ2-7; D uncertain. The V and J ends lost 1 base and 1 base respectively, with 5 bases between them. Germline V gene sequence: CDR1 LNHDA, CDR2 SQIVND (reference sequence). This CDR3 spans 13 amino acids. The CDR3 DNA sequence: TGTGCCAGTAGTATAGGGATTTCCTACGAGCAGTACTTC. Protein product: CASSIGISYEQYF.

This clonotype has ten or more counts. The CDR3 DNA reads TGTGCCATCAGGGACAGGGGAGGCGAGCAGTACTTC. It is translated as CAIRDRGGEQYF. The chain uses TRBV10-3 and TRBJ2-7, with 9 bases that match TRBD1. Per germline, CDR1 ENHRY and CDR2 SYGVKD. The CDR3 runs 12 residues. With V trimmed by 6 bases and J by 6 bases, 3 bases remained unmatched.

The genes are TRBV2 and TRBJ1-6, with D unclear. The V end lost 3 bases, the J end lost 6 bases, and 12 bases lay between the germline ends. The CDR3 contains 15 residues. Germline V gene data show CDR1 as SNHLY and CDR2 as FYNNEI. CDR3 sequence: CASSERAPINSPLHF. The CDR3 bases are TGTGCCAGCAGTGAGCGGGCTCCGATTAATTCACCCCTCCACTTT.

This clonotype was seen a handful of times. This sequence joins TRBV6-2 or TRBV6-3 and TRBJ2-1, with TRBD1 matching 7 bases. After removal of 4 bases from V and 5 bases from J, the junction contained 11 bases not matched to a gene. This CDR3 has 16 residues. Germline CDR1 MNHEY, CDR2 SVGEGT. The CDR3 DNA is TGTGCCAGCAGTTTAGGGCCAGGGGGAGTGGACAATGAGCAGTTCTTC. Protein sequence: CASSLGPGGVDNEQFF.

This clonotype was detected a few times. CDR3 coding DNA: TGTGCCAGCTTCCCGAGAGAAGAGGGAGATACGCAGTATTTT. Its protein is CASFPREEGDTQYF. The chain employs TRBV6-1 and TRBJ2-3; tentative D call: TRBD2 (5 bases). This CDR3 has 14 amino acids. Trimming pared 8 bases from V and 5 bases from J, leaving 17 bases between. Looked up from germline, CDR1 is MNHNS and CDR2 is SASEGT.